This TCR beta chain derives from a study of cytomegalovirus exposure and HLA in healthy donors (TCRdb year 2017). For the wider study: A later analysis indicated that the 130 or so validation repertoires were generated on the platform also employed for the 600 to 750 repertoires of the first cohort. The study was designed to test whether signatures of past pathogen exposure could be identified by cataloging public T cell receptors. In addition to the first cohort of several hundred subjects, a separate validation cohort of 120 different subjects was used. High-throughput TCR immunosequencing, statistical association of individual TCRs with disease status, and machine learning were combined to predict cytomegalovirus infection status.

The full study reports these points: A total of around 150 TCR beta chains were listed by the study as associated with cytomegalovirus. The authors suggested that the approach could potentially be extended to other disease states and immunological phenotypes. Of the cluster scores, roughly 95% were above 0 in a later analysis, which found that TCRs clustered in the first cohort also tended to co-occur in the 120 validation repertoires. Cytomegalovirus status was reported to be diagnosed by the classifier with high specificity and sensitivity in both the original and validation cohorts. Most TCR sequences were observed very rarely across donors, whereas some public TCRs were present in many individuals. In vitro tests confirmed that a few of the cytomegalovirus-associated TCR beta chains recognize cytomegalovirus antigens. A later analysis had no HLA typing for the validation cohort, so co-occurrence there was scored across all 130 or so repertoires.

Worth noting for this clone: It lacks a known antigen. Per-base quality was not reported, and no clone a single base away is much larger than it.

Library preparation used the immunoSEQ multiplex PCR assay. Turning to the authors' computational methods: A statistical classification framework was built to diagnose cytomegalovirus status from the catalog of TCR beta chain sequences. What TCRdb holds here is the immuneACCESS table cut down to in-frame rearrangements. Part of the clones is not present; checked against another copy, under half of the missing clones reflect an unresolved V gene, and the others are unexplained. Clonal size and the V and J genes are those of that table, whereas D and trimming came from the DNA. The sample includes approximately 99,000 clones, with around 95% observed a single time. Of the sample, 0.67% is held by the ten largest clones. V was cut back by 10 bases and J by 6 bases, leaving a gap of 16 bases between them. CDR1 and CDR2 (MNHEY, SMNVEV) derive from the germline V gene (reference sequence). Spanning cysteine to phenylalanine, the CDR3 consists of 13 amino acids. The read is trimmed to its CDR3 DNA, 39 bases read in frame from base 1.

The donors were included in the validation cohort of over a hundred subjects, a group kept apart from the roughly 670-subject first cohort. This receptor was identified in a woman between 18 and 29 years old in good health and CMV-seronegative. Specimen: PBMCs. This sequence uses TRBV27 and TRBJ2-1; matching of 6 bases hints at TRBD2 as the D gene. Read as DNA, the sequence is TGTGCCACCAGCCCTAGCGTCCTCAATGAGCAGTTCTTC. This translates into CATSPSVLNEQFF.